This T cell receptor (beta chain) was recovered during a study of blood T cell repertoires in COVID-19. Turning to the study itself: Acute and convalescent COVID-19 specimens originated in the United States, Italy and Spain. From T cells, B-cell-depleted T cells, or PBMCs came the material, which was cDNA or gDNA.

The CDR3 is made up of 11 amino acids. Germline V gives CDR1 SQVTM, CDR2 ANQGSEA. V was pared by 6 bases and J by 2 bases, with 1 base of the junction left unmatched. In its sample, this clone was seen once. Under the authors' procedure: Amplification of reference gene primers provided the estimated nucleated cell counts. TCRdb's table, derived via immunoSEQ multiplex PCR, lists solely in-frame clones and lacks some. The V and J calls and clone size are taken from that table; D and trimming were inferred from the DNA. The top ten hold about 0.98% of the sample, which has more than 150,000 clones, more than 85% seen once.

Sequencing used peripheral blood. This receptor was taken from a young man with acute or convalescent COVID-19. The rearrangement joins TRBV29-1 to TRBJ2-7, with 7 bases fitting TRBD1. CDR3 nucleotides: TGCAGCGTGGGACAGACCTACGAGCAGTACTTC. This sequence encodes CSVGQTYEQYF.